A single sample gave rise to the 14 T cell receptor beta chains below, sequenced in a study of shared clonotypes between healthy human individuals (dated by TCRdb to 2019 to 2021). The library relied on the immunoSEQ multiplex PCR assay. This immuneACCESS table, as held by TCRdb, lists in-frame sequences with V and J called but not all clones. Of the missing ones, under half trace to an unresolved V gene in checked studies; the others have no known cause. A total of some 2,500,000 clones appear in this sample, approximately 90% of them only once. The ten most abundant clones make up 0.3% to 0.4% of the sample. The sample consisted of naive CD4+ T cells from PBMCs. This specimen's cell subset or site label, interpreted: CD45RA+ positively selected. These TCRs come from a young man in good health. Some clones in this sample may be carry-over from other donors' samples.

Concerning this clone: Other DNA sequences in the same sample also yield this CDR3. The rearrangement joins TRBV28 to TRBJ2-1; 11 bases match TRBD2. The J segment lost 4 bases and the V segment lost 3 bases, leaving 2 bases of the junction unmatched. CDR3 size: 15 residues. Germline CDR1 MDHEN, CDR2 SYDVKM. The CDR3 DNA sequence: TGTGCCAGCAGTTTTAGCGGGAGGGGATACAATGAGCAGTTCTTC. As protein: CASSFSGRGYNEQFF. Together with reference TRBV28 and TRBJ2-1, the CDR3 gives the full variable domain: DVKVTQSSRYLVKRTGEKVFLECVQDMDHENMFWYRQDPGLGLRLIYFSYDVKMKEKGDIPEGYSVSREKKERFSLILESASTNQTSMYLCASSFSGRGYNEQFFGPGTRLTVL.

Regarding this clone: The same CDR3 arises from other DNA sequences in this sample as well. This chain uses TRBV10-3 with TRBJ2-7; D uncertain. The germline V and J ends were trimmed by 2 bases and 4 bases, with 3 bases remaining between them. Germline-derived CDR1 and CDR2 are ENHRY and SYGVKD. The CDR3 totals 11 residues. CDR3 sequence: CAISEGYEQYF. The CDR3, as DNA: TGTGCCATCAGTGAGGGGTACGAGCAGTACTTC.

The CDR3 sequence is CASRSTSGVQETQYF. CDR3 DNA: TGTGCCAGTAGGTCAACTAGCGGAGTACAAGAGACCCAGTACTTC. The chain uses TRBV19 and TRBJ2-5, with 8 bases identical to TRBD2. CDR1 and CDR2 from the germline V gene are LNHDA and SQIVND (reference sequence). With 6 bases clipped from V and 2 bases from J, the junction kept 8 bases outside the gene matches. The CDR3 has 15 amino acids.

The chain couples TRBV27 to TRBJ2-7, with 7 bases that match TRBD2. Losses at the gene ends were 6 bases for V and 0 bases for J; bases not matched to a gene: 8. The germline CDR1 and CDR2 sequences are MNHEY and SMNVEV (reference sequence). This CDR3 region has 15 residues. The DNA for the CDR3 is TGTGCCAGCAGCACAATAGCGGGCCCCTCCTACGAGCAGTACTTC. Residues: CASSTIAGPSYEQYF.

The CDR3: CASSWWPGRVSSYEQYF. DNA for the CDR3: TGCGCCAGCAGCTGGTGGCCTGGGCGCGTAAGCTCCTACGAGCAGTACTTC. The J gene is TRBJ2-7, the V gene TRBV5-1; D gene ambiguous. Germline V gene sequence: CDR1 SGHRS, CDR2 YFSETQ. Between the trimmed V and J ends, which lost 3 bases and 0 bases, there was a span of 19 bases. CDR3 length: 17 amino acids. The full variable domain, its missing parts supplied by reference TRBV5-1 and TRBJ2-7, is KAGVTQTPRYLIKTRGQQVTLSCSPISGHRSVSWYQQTPGQGLQFLFEYFSETQRNKGNFPGRFSGRQFSNSRSEMNVSTLELGDSALYLCASSWWPGRVSSYEQYFGPGTRLTVT.

As to this clone: At the DNA level, this CDR3 is encoded by other sequences in the same sample as well. This chain links TRBV18 with TRBJ1-3; 7 nucleotides agree with TRBD1. This CDR3 contains 14 residues. The J segment lost 2 bases and the V segment lost 5 bases, leaving 3 bases of the junction unmatched. Germline assignment: CDR1 KGHSH and CDR2 LQKENI. CDR3 DNA sequence: TGTGCCAGCTCAGCCGACAGGGCTGGAAACACCATATATTTT. Its translation is CASSADRAGNTIYF.

The CDR3 DNA follows: TGTGCCAGCACCACTCGATTCTCAGATACGCAGTATTTT. It is translated as CASTTRFSDTQYF. The V and J genes are TRBV2 and TRBJ2-3; no clear D gene. Germline-derived CDR1 and CDR2 are SNHLY and FYNNEI. The CDR3 is 13 amino acids. The V gene lost 7 bases and the J gene lost 4 bases, with 12 bases spanning the gap.

The chain recombines TRBV7-2 with TRBJ2-1, with D uncertain. This CDR3 comprises 16 residues. V gave up 2 bases and J gave up 0 bases, with 11 bases separating them. Per the germline V gene, CDR1 is SGHTA and CDR2 is FQGNSA. CDR3 protein: CASSLYGSSSYNEQFF. The CDR3 DNA is TGTGCCAGCAGCTTATACGGGTCAAGCTCCTACAATGAGCAGTTCTTC.

This chain uses TRBV2 with TRBJ2-3, with 14 bases fitting TRBD2. The CDR3 consists of 16 residues. Looked up from germline, CDR1 is SNHLY and CDR2 is FYNNEI. V was clipped by 3 bases and J by 5 bases; unmatched bases: 4. The CDR3 sequence is CASSEGLAGAGDTQYF. The CDR3 coding sequence is TGTGCCAGCAGTGAGGGACTAGCGGGGGCAGGAGATACGCAGTATTTT.

The J gene is TRBJ1-1, the V gene TRBV28; D not certain. From germline, CDR1 is MDHEN and CDR2 SYDVKM. The CDR3 consists of 15 residues. The V end was cut by 2 bases, the J end by 5 bases, with 15 bases between. The CDR3 sequence is CASSLVTRLATEAFF. CDR3 bases: TGTGCCAGCAGTTTAGTTACCCGATTGGCGACTGAAGCTTTCTTT.

V gene TRBV5-1 combines with J gene TRBJ2-3; no definite D call. Trimming left V 1 base short and J 2 bases short, with 8 bases between. Looked up from germline, CDR1 is SGHRS and CDR2 is YFSETQ. The CDR3 is made up of 14 amino acids. CDR3 DNA sequence: TGCGCCAGCAGCTTGCAGCAGTCCACAGATACGCAGTATTTT. It encodes CASSLQQSTDTQYF.

The CDR3 DNA reads TGTGCCAGCACAGGACAGGCTAGCAATCAGCCCCAGCATTTT. It encodes CASTGQASNQPQHF. The chain links TRBV10-3 to TRBJ1-5, with 7 nucleotides matching TRBD1. This CDR3 comprises 14 residues. Trimming took 10 bases from V and 0 from J; bases not matched to a gene: 6. Germline V CDR1 and CDR2: ENHRY, SYGVKD.

CDR3 protein: CASSLEPPGLAGAGNEQYF. CDR3 nucleotide sequence: TGTGCCAGCAGCTTAGAACCGCCGGGACTAGCGGGAGCAGGCAACGAGCAGTACTTC. The chain uses TRBV11-3 and TRBJ2-7; 14 bases align to TRBD2. This CDR3 is 19 amino acids long. The V gene end was trimmed by 0 bases and the J gene end by 5 bases; junction bases not matched to a gene: 12. CDR1 and CDR2 (germline): SGHNT, YENEEA.

V and J are TRBV4-2 and TRBJ2-1; D is perhaps TRBD2 (5 bases). There are 14 residues in the CDR3. The V end lost 4 bases, the J end lost 6 bases, and 13 bases lay between the germline ends. In germline, CDR1 is LGHNA, CDR2 YNFKEQ. The CDR3 DNA reads TGTGCCAGCAGCCGAGCCGGACTGGGCAATGAGCAGTTCTTC. Protein product: CASSRAGLGNEQFF.